This TCR beta chain appears in the sequencing data of a study of Tregs in tolerant kidney transplant recipients. Study-wide results and caveats: Expanding Tregs on activated donor B cells appeared to best identify donor-specific TCRbeta clones.

Germline CDR1 is MNHNY and CDR2 is SVGAGI (reference sequence). The CDR3 length is 14 residues. V dropped 6 bases and J dropped 7; count of bases not matched to a gene: 6. Note on this clone: What it binds is not known.

Sequenced by immunoSEQ multiplex PCR; TCRdb stores in-frame clones only, minus some. The profile shows some 69,000 clones, 84% of them singletons. Unstimulated Tregs (CD4+CD25+CD127-) and CD4+CD25- non-Tregs were sorted from PBMCs. The clonotype was recovered from a human donor in good health. Sequencing was carried out using CD4+ T cells from blood. The genes are TRBV6-6 and TRBJ1-5; 10 bases map to TRBD1. The CDR3 DNA reads as TGTGCCAGCAGCCCCGGGACAGGGGACCAGCCCCAGCATTTT. It is translated as CASSPGTGDQPQHF.